Listed here is a single T cell receptor (beta chain). Its target is not known. Each CDR3 protein gets one entry after TCRdb re-called the 5' RACE reads with MiXCR. The sample includes 1,800,000 or so distinct CDR3 sequences, around a third seen only once; the top ten take under 0.35%. This sample stems from a study of identical twins. Germline CDR1 SGHTA, CDR2 FQGNSA. The CDR3 is 16 amino acids. After removal of 5 bases from V and 3 bases from J, the junction contained 8 bases not matched to a gene. Study results and caveats: In cord blood, abundant beta clonotypes had fewer insertions; memory showed no trend.

The sequenced sample was cord blood. This TCR derives from a newborn girl in good health. J is TRBJ2-3 and V is TRBV7-2, with 10 bases matching TRBD2. The CDR3 region has the DNA TGTGCCAGCAGCCCCCAAGCGGGAGGGCCGACAGATACGCAGTATTTT. Protein product: CASSPQAGGPTDTQYF.